The rows below give T cell receptor beta chains drawn from one sample of a study of shared clonotypes between healthy human individuals. Sequencing was performed with immunoSEQ multiplex PCR; in TCRdb, only in-frame clones are kept and a portion is missing. The profile shows approximately 1,500,000 clones, approximately 98% of them singletons. Sequencing was performed on naive CD4+ T cells sorted from blood. The receptor set was obtained from a man aged 30-40 years in good health. Both conserved end residues are part of each CDR3. The D gene is left open where the match is weak. Some rows have no size entry. The others give once, few or many, or a class for an expanded clone.

clone_size | d_call | j_call | v_call | cdr3_aa | cdr3_nt
- | TRBD1 | TRBJ2-7 | TRBV5-1 | CASSLGPLGQGAYEQYF | TGCGCCAGCAGCTTGGGCCCTTTGGGACAGGGGGCGTACGAGCAGTACTTC
- | TRBD1 | TRBJ1-2 | TRBV6-5 | CASSYRGQNYGYTF | TGTGCCAGCAGTTACCGGGGACAGAACTATGGCTACACCTTC
- | TRBD1 | TRBJ2-1 | TRBV11-3 | CASSLEGDSPNNEQFF | TGTGCCAGCAGCTTAGAGGGGGACAGCCCTAACAATGAGCAGTTCTTC
- | TRBD2 | TRBJ2-7 | TRBV5-1 | CASGFRTWREGNYEQYF | TGCGCCAGCGGCTTTAGGACCTGGCGGGAGGGAAACTACGAGCAGTACTTC
- | - | TRBJ1-2 | TRBV25-1 | CASSEYGQNYGYTF | TGTGCCAGCAGTGAATATGGACAGAACTATGGCTACACCTTC
- | - | TRBJ2-3 | TRBV19 | CATRTVTDTQYF | TGTGCCACCCGGACGGTGACAGATACGCAGTATTTT
- | TRBD2 | TRBJ2-7 | TRBV5-4 | CASSLLAGSGEQYF | TGTGCCAGCAGCTTACTAGCGGGGAGTGGTGAGCAGTACTTC
- | TRBD2 | TRBJ2-1 | TRBV6-1 | CASSPGLVYNEQFF | TGTGCCAGCAGCCCAGGACTAGTGTACAATGAGCAGTTCTTC
- | TRBD2 | TRBJ2-1 | TRBV11-3 | CASSPSGTQGHEQFF | TGTGCCAGCAGCCCTAGCGGGACACAGGGCCATGAGCAGTTCTTC
- | - | TRBJ1-2 | TRBV30 | CAWSNGDNYGYTF | TGTGCCTGGAGTAATGGAGACAACTATGGCTACACCTTC
- | TRBD1 | TRBJ2-7 | TRBV6-6 | CASSLTGMRGSEQYF | TGTGCCAGCAGTTTGACAGGGATGAGGGGCTCCGAGCAGTACTTC
- | - | TRBJ1-1 | TRBV10-3 | CASLGNTEAFF | TGTGCCAGCTTGGGGAACACTGAAGCTTTCTTT
once | TRBD1 | TRBJ2-5 | TRBV6-5 | CASSRGQGRETQYF | TGTGCCAGCAGTAGGGGACAGGGCCGGGAGACCCAGTACTTC
- | TRBD1 | TRBJ2-2 | TRBV15 | CATSRDTGTDTGELFF | TGTGCCACCAGCAGAGACACCGGGACAGACACCGGGGAGCTGTTTTTT
- | - | TRBJ2-7 | TRBV14 | CASSYNTFTGQTYEQYF | TGTGCCAGCAGCTATAATACATTTACCGGACAGACCTACGAGCAGTACTTC
- | - | TRBJ2-3 | TRBV6-4 | CASRGLGTDTQYF | TGTGCCAGCAGGGGTCTCGGCACAGATACGCAGTATTTT
- | TRBD2 | TRBJ2-1 | TRBV29-1 | CSVGEREYRNEQFF | TGCAGCGTTGGTGAGCGGGAGTACAGAAATGAGCAGTTCTTC
- | - | TRBJ1-3 | TRBV10-2 | CASSDSGNTIYF | TGCGCCAGCAGTGACTCTGGAAACACCATATATTTT
- | - | TRBJ2-3 | TRBV9 | CASSLRGPSTDTQYF | TGTGCCAGCAGCCTGCGCGGGCCCAGCACAGATACGCAGTATTTT
- | TRBD1 | TRBJ2-3 | TRBV7-6 | CASSPSTGGADTQYF | TGTGCCAGCAGCCCCTCAACAGGGGGCGCAGATACGCAGTATTTT
once | - | TRBJ1-5 | TRBV27 | CASKTDRIPNQPQHF | TGTGCCAGCAAAACTGACCGGATTCCAAATCAGCCCCAGCATTTT
- | TRBD2 | TRBJ2-1 | TRBV6-1 | CAGSGGLSYNEQFF | TGTGCCGGATCGGGAGGACTCTCCTACAATGAGCAGTTCTTC
- | - | TRBJ2-5 | TRBV18 | CASSPLSGRQETQYF | TGTGCCAGCTCACCGCTTAGCGGCCGCCAAGAGACCCAGTACTTC
- | - | TRBJ1-1 | TRBV29-1 | CSVEAPLGKGAFF | TGCAGCGTTGAAGCACCCCTGGGGAAGGGAGCTTTCTTT
- | TRBD2 | TRBJ2-1 | TRBV28 | CASLIAGTSGRNEQFF | TGTGCCAGTTTGATAGCCGGGACTAGCGGGAGGAATGAGCAGTTCTTC
- | TRBD2 | TRBJ2-1 | TRBV11-3 | CASSSTGASGEQFF | TGTGCCAGCAGCTCCACCGGTGCTAGCGGCGAGCAGTTCTTC
- | TRBD1 | TRBJ2-7 | TRBV5-1 | CASSPQGQGVAYEQYF | TGCGCCAGCAGCCCTCAGGGACAGGGAGTGGCCTACGAGCAGTACTTC
- | TRBD1 | TRBJ1-2 | TRBV7-2 | CASSLARGNGYTF | TGTGCCAGCAGCTTAGCCAGGGGGAATGGCTACACCTTC
- | - | TRBJ1-1 | TRBV25-1 | CASSEFLGKDTEAFF | TGTGCCAGCAGTGAATTTCTGGGGAAAGACACTGAAGCTTTCTTT
- | TRBD2 | TRBJ2-5 | TRBV5-1 | CASRRTSTLVETQYF | TGCGCCAGCAGGAGGACTAGTACGTTGGTGGAGACCCAGTACTTC
- | TRBD1 | TRBJ1-5 | TRBV28 | CASRFLDRDSNQPQHF | TGTGCCAGCAGATTTCTGGACAGGGATAGCAATCAGCCCCAGCATTTT
- | - | TRBJ2-7 | TRBV18 | CASSHYYEQYF | TGTGCCAGCTCCCATTACTACGAGCAGTACTTC